The clone carrying this T cell receptor (beta chain) was observed a single time. Its antigen is undetermined. This sample was taken from a study of CD8+CD57+ T cells in acquired aplastic anemia. In the study overall: Sorted CD4+ and CD8+ cells gave a mean 3.2 ug DNA, range 0.2 to 27.4 ug.

Findings of the study overall: There were twenty-nine CD8+ CDR3 sequences that occurred in both patients and controls. Levels of CD8+ Simpson's diversity were not significantly distinct in patients versus controls.

According to the study, genomic DNA was the template for TCR beta VDJ and CDR3 profiling. From the reads, TCRdb called clonotypes with MiXCR, one entry per CDR3 protein. In the table there are about 180,000 distinct CDR3 sequences, approximately 46% of which are singletons. Trimming took off 1 base at V and 4 bases at J, with 10 bases between the two ends. Germline CDR1 reads SNHLY; CDR2 reads FYNNEI. The CDR3 spans 14 residues. Source material: sorted CD4+, CD8+, or CD8+CD57+ T cells (not recorded which) from PBMCs. This receptor was identified in a human donor in good health. The chain couples TRBV2 to TRBJ2-5; TRBD2 is a possible D gene (6 bases). The CDR3 DNA is TGTGCCAGCAGTGAAGGGGGCGGGACAGAGACCCAGTACTTC. Translated: CASSEGGGTETQYF. Using reference TRBV2 and TRBJ2-5 for the parts outside the CDR3, the full variable domain is EPEVTQTPSHQVTQMGQEVILRCVPISNHLYFYWYRQILGQKVEFLVSFYNNEISEKSEIFDDQFSVERPDGSNFTLKIRSTKLEDSAMYFCASSEGGGTETQYFGPGTRLLVL.